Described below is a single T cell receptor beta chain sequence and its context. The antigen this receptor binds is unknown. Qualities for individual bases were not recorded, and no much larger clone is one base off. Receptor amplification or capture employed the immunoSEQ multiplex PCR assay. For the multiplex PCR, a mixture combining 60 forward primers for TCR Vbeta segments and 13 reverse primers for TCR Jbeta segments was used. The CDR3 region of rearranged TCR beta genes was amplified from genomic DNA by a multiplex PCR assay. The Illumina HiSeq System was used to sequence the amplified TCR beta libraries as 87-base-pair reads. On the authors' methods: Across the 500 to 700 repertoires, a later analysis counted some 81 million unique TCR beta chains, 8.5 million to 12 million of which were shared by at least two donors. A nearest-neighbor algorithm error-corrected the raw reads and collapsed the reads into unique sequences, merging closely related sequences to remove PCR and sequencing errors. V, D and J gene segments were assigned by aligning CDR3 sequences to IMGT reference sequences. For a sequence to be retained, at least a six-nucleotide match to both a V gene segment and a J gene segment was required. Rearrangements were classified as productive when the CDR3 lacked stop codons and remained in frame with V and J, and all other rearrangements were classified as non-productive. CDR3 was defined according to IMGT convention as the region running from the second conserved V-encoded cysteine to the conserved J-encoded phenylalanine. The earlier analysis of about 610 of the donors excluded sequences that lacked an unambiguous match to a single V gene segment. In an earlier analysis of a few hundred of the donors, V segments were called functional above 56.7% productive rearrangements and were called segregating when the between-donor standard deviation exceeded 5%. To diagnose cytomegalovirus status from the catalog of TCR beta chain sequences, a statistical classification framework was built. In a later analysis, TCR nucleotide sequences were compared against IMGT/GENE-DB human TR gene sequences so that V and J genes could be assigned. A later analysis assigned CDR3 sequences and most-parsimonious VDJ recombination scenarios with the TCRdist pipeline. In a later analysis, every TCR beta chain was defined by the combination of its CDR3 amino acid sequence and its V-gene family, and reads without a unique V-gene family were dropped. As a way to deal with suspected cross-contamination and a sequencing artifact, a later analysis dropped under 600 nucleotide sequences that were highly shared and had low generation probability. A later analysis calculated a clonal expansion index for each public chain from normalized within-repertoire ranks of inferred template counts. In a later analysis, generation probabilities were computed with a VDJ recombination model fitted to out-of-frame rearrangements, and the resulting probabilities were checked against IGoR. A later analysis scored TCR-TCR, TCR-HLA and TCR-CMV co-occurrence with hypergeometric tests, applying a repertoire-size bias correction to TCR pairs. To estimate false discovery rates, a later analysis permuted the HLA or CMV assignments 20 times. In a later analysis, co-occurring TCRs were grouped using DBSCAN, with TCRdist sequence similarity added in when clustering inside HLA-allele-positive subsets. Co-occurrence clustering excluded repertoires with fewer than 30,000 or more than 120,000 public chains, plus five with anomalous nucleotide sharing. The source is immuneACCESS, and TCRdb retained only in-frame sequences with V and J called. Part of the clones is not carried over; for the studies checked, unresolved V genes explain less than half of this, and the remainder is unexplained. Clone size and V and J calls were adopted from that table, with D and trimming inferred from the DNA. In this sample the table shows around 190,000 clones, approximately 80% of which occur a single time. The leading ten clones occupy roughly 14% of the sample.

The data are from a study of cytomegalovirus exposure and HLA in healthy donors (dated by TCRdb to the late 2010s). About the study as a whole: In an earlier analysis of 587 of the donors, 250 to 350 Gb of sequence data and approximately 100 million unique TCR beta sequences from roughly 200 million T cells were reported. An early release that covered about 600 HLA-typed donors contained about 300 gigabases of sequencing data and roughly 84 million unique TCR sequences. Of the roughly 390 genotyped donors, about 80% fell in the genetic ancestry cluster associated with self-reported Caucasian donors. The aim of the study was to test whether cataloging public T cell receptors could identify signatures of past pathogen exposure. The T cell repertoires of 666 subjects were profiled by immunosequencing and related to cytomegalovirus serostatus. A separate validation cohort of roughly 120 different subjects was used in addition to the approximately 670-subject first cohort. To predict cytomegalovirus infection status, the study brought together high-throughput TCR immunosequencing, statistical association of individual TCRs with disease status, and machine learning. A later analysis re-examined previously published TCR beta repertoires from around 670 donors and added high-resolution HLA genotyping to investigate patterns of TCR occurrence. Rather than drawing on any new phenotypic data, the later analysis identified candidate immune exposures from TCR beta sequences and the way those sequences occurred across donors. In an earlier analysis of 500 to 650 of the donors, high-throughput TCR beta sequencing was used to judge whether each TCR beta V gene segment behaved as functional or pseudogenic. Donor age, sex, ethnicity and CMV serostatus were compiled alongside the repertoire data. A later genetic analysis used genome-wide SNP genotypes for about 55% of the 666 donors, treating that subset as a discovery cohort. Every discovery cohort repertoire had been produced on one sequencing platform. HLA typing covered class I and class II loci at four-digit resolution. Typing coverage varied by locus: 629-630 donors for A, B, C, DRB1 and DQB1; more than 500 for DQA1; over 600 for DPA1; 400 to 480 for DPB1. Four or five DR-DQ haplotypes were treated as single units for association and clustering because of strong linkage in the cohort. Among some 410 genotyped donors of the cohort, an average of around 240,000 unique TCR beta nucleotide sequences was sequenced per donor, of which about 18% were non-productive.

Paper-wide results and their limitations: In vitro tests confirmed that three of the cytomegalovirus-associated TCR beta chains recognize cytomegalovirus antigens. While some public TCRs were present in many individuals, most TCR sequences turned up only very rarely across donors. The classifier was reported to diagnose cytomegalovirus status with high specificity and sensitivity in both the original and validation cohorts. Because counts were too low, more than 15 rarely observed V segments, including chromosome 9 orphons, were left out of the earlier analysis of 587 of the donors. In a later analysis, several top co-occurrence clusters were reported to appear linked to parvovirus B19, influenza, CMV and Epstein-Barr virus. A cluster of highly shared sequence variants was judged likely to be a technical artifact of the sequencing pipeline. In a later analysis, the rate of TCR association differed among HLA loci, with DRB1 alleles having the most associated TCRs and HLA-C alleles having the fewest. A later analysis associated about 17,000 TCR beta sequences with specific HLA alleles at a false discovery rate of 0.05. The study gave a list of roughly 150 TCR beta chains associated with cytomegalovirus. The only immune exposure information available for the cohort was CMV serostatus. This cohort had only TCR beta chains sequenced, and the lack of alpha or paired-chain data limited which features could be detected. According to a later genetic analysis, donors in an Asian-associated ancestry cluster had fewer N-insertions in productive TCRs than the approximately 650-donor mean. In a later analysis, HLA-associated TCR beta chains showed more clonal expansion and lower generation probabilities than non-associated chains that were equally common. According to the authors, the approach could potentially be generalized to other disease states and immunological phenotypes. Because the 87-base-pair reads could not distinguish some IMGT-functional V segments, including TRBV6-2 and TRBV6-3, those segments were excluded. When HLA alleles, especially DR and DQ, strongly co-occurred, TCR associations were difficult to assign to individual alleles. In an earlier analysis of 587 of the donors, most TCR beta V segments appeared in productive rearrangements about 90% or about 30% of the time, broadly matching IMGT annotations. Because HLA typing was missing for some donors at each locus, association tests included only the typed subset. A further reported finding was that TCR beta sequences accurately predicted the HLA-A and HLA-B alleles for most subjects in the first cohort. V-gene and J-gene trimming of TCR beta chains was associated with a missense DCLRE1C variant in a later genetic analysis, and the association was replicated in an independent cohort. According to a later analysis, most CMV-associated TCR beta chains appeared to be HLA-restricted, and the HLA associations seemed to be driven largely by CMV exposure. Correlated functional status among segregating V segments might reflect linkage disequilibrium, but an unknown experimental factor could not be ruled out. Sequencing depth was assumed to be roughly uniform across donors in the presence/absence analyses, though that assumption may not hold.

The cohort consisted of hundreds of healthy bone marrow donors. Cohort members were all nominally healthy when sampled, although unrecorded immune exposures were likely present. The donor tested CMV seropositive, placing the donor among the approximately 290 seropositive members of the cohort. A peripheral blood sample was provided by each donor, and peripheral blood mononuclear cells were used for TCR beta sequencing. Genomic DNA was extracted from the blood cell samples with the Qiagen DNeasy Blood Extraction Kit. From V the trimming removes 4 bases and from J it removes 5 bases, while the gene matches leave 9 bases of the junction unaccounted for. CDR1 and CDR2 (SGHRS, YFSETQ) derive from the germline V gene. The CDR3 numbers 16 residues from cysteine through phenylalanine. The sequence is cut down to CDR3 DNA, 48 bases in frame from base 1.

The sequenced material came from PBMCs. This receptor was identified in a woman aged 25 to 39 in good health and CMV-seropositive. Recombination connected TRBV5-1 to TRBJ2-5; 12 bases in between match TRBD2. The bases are TGCGCCAGCAGCCCGAGACTAGCGGGAGTCGGGGAGACCCAGTACTTC. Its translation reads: CASSPRLAGVGETQYF.